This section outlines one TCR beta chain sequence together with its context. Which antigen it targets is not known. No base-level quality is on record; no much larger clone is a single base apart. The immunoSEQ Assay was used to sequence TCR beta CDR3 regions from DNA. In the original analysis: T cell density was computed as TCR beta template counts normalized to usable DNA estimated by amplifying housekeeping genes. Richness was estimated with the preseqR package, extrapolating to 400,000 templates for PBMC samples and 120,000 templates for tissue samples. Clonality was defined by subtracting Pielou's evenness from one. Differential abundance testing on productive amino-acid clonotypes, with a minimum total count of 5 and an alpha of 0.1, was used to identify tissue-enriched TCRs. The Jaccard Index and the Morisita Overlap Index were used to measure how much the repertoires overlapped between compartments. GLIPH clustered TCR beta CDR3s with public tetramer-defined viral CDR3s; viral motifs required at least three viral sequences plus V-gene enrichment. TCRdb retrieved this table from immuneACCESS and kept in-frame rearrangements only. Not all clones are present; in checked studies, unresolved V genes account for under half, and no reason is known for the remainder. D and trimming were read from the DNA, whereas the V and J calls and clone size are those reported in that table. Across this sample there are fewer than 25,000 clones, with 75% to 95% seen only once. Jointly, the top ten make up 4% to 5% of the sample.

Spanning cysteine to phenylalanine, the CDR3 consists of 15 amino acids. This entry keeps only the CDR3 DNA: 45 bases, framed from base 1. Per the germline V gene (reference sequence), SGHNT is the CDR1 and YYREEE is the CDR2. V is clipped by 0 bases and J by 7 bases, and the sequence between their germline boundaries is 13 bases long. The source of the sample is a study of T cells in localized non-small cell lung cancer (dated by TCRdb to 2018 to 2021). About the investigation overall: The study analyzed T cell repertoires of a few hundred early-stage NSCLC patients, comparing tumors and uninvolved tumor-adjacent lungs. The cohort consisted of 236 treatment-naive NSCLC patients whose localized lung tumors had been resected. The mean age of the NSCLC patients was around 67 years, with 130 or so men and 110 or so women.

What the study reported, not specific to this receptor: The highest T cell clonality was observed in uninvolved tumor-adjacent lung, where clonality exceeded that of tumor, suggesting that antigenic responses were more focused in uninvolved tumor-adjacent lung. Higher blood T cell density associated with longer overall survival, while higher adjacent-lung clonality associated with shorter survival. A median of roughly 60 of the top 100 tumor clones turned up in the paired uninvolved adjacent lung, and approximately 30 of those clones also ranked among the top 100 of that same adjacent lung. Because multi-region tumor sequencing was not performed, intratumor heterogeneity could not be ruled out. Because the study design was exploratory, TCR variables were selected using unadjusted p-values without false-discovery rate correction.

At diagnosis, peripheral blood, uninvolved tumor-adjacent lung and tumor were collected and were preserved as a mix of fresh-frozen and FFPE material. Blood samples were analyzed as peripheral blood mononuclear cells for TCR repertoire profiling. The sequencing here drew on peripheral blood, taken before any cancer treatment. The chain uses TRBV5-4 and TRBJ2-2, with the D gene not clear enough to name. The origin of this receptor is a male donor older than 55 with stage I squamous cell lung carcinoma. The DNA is TGTGCCAGCAGCTTGGGTGGGGTAACGGGCGGGGAGCTGTTTTTT. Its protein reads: CASSLGGVTGGELFF.